Below are 3 T cell receptor beta chains sequenced from a single sample in a study of T cell clones after liver transplantation. Data came from immunoSEQ multiplex PCR; TCRdb stores just in-frame clones and leaves some out. This table has 7,000 to 9,500 clones, approximately 82% appearing once. The starting material was CD8+ T cells from blood, obtained at the 22-month timepoint. Source of these receptors: a human patient who received a liver transplant. The graft donor may be the source of some T cells.

The V gene is TRBV6-4, the J gene TRBJ2-3; perhaps TRBD2 as D (5 bases). V was pared by 2 bases and J by 3 bases, with 21 bases between. The CDR3 totals 18 residues. CDR1 and CDR2 from the germline V gene are MRHNA and SNTAGT. This CDR3 is CASSDRFSAGLSTDTQYF. The DNA of the CDR3 is TGTGCCAGCAGTGACCGCTTTTCTGCGGGTCTTAGTACAGATACGCAGTATTTT.

The V gene is TRBV7-3, the J gene TRBJ2-1, with D perhaps TRBD1 (6 bases). This CDR3 is built from 15 residues. Germline values: CDR1 SGHTA, CDR2 FQGTGA. V gave up 3 bases and J gave up 8 bases, with 17 bases separating them. The CDR3 DNA sequence: TGTGCCAGCAGCTTCCCCCCCCAGGGGTCTGATGAGCAGTTCTTC. This translates into CASSFPPQGSDEQFF.

This chain connects TRBV27 to TRBJ2-7; D not resolved. The CDR3 sequence is 10 residues long. The ends were cut back, 8 bases at V and 7 bases at J, with 9 bases in the middle. The V gene's germline CDR1 is MNHEY and CDR2 SMNVEV (reference sequence). CDR3 in amino acids: CASSVGEQYF. CDR3 nucleotide sequence: TGTGCCAGCTCGGTGGGGGAGCAGTACTTC.